This T cell receptor beta chain was profiled in a study of CXCR3-negative and CXCR3-positive naive CD8 T cells. Libraries were UMI-labeled 5' RACE TRB cDNA. TCRdb re-called the 5' RACE reads and catalogs CDR3 proteins one per entry, DNA excluded. Here the sample table reports over 100,000 distinct CDR3 sequences. The CDR3 is 15 amino acids. The germline V gene encodes CDR1 MNHEY and CDR2 SVGAGI. The naive CD8+ gate required CD45RO-CCR7+CD27+CD95- phenotype. Sequencing used naive CXCR3- CD8+ T cells from blood. Subset meaning: CD45RO-CCR7+CD27+CD95- naive CD8+ T cells lacking CXCR3 (TNR3-). The origin of this receptor is a human donor in good health. Some clones in this sample may be carry-over from other donors' samples. This rearrangement joins TRBV6-5 to TRBJ2-1; the TCRdb call, TRBD2, lacks DNA for checking. CDR3 sequence: CASSPGTGAYNEQFF.